The clone carrying this T cell receptor (beta chain) showed up many times. Its matching antigen is unknown. The sample is drawn from a study of blood T cells in healthy people across ages. In the study overall: Template switching captured about one barcoded beta molecule per two T cells. General study results and limits: Long-lived donors carried more naive CD4+ cells and greater diversity than aged donors.

Primed by a sample-barcoded 5' primer and a J-beta primer mix, a second PCR proceeded for roughly 7 to 12 cycles. TCRdb re-derived calls from the 5' RACE reads in MiXCR, one entry per CDR3 protein. The table records about 700,000 distinct CDR3 sequences, about 34% of them present only once. Total RNA extraction produced at least 6 micrograms (per sample) for the study. The junction had 5 bases not matched to a gene; V was cut back by 5 bases and J by 7 bases. The CDR3 consists of 15 residues. The TCR sequence derives from a woman older than 75 in good health. The rearrangement links TRBV12-3 or TRBV12-4 to TRBJ2-1, with 13 bases fitting TRBD2. Sequencing was carried out using blood. In DNA, the CDR3 is TGTGCCAGCAGTAAACTAGCGGGGGGGCGAAATGAGCAGTTCTTC. It specifies CASSKLAGGRNEQFF.